This note documents a single T cell receptor beta chain sequence. The antigen is not known. The germline V gene encodes CDR1 KGHSH and CDR2 LQKENI. This CDR3 contains 17 residues. Trimming took off 0 bases at V and 0 bases at J, with 12 bases between the two ends. The data were taken from a study of Ad26.COV2.S vaccination and SARS-CoV-2 variants. Profiled with immunoSEQ multiplex PCR; TCRdb holds only in-frame clones, not every one. The profile shows over 110,000 clones, 80% to 90% of them singletons. Study findings and constraints: Total T cell responses may have been underestimated by the TCR breadth and depth analyses. Vaccine and placebo recipients had similar non-spike TCR breadth. Substantial breadth was reportedly displayed by spike-specific CD8+ and CD4+ T cell responses after vaccination. Placebo recipients had lower spike-specific TCR breadth than vaccine recipients.

Sequences were derived from peripheral blood, sampled after recovery from COVID-19. The clonotype originates from a human donor who had recovered from COVID-19. V and J are TRBV18 and TRBJ2-4, with a possible D match to TRBD1 (5 bases). Here the CDR3 reads CASSPPGQKRAKNIQYF. The CDR3 DNA is TGTGCCAGCTCACCACCGGGGCAGAAAAGAGCCAAAAACATTCAGTACTTC.